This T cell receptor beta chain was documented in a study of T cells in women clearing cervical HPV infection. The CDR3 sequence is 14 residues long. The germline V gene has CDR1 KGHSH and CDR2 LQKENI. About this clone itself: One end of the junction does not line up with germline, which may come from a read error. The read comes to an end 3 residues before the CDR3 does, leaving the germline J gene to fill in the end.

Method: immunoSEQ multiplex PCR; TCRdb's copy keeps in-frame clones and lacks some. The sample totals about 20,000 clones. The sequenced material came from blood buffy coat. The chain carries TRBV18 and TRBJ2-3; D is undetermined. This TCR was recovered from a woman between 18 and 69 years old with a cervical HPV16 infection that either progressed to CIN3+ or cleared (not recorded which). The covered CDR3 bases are TGTGCCAGTGCGACACGTCCATATTCAGAGACG. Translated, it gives CASATRPYSET. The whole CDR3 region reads CASATRPYSETQYF.